The clone carrying this TCR beta chain was seen repeatedly, ten times or more. The antigen remains unidentified. TCRdb analysed the 5' RACE reads with MiXCR anew, one entry per CDR3 protein. Of about 220,000 distinct CDR3 sequences in the sample, 3.2% were seen once. The data belong to a study of T cells after yellow fever vaccination. At the level of the study: Preparation of the low-cell-number fractions used SMART-Seq v4 Ultra Low Input.

Whole-study findings and limits: Among all clonotypes, a small share was observed in both CD4 and CD8 compartments. Reappearing after the booster were most of the clones from primary vaccination (roughly 96% CD4, 88% CD8).

V was pared by 8 bases and J by 7 bases, with 12 bases between. The CDR3 runs to 12 residues. CDR1 is ENHRY and CDR2 is SYGVKD in the germline V gene. Sequencing used CD4+ T cells sorted from PBMCs, obtained 10 days after the yellow fever booster vaccination. The gene calls are TRBV10-3 and TRBJ1-5, with D hard to call. The source of this sequence is a man younger than 35 who received the YFV17D yellow fever vaccine. The DNA of the CDR3 is TGTGCCATCTCCTCGGGTGGCCAGCCCCAGCATTTT. Protein product: CAISSGGQPQHF.